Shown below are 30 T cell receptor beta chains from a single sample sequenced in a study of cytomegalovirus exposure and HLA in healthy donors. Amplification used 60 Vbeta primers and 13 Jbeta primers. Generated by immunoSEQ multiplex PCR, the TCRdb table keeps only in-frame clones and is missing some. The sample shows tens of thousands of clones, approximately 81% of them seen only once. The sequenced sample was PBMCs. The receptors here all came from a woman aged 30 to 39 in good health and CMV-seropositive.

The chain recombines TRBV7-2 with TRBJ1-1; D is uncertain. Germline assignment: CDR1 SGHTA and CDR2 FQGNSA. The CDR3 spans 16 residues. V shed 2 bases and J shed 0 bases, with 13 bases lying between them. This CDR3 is CASSLQIAGMNTEAFF. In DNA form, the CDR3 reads TGTGCCAGCAGCTTACAGATTGCGGGGATGAACACTGAAGCTTTCTTT.

The CDR3 bases are TGTGCCAGCAGTAAGTTTCGAGGCAACGAGCAGTACTTC. Protein: CASSKFRGNEQYF. The chain has TRBV6-5 and TRBJ2-7; no clear D gene. Germline-derived CDR1 and CDR2 are MNHEY and SVGAGI. V shed 5 bases and J shed 5 bases, with 13 bases lying between them. The length of the CDR3 is 13 residues.

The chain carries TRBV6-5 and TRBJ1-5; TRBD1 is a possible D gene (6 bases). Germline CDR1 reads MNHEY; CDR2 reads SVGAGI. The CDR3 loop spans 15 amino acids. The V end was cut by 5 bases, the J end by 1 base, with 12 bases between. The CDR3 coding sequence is TGTGCCAGCAGTCGCGCAGGGGCAAGCAATCAGCCCCAGCATTTT. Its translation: CASSRAGASNQPQHF.

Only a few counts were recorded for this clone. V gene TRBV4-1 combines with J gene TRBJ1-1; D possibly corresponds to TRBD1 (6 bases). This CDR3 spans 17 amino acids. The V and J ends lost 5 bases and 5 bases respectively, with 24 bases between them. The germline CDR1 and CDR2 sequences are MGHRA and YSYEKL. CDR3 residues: CASSEGGPAGVWTEAFF. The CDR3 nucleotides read TGCGCCAGCAGCGAAGGGGGTCCAGCCGGGGTGTGGACTGAAGCTTTCTTT.

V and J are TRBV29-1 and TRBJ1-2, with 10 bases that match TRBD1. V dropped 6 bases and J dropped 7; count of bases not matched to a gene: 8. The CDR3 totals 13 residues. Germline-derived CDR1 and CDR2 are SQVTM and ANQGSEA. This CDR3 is CSVTGTGVRGYTF. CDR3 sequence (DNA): TGCAGCGTAACCGGGACAGGGGTACGTGGCTACACCTTC.

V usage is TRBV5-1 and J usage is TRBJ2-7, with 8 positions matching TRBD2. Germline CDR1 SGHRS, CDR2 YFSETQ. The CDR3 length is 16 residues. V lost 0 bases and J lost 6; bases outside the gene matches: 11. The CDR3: CASSLVAGGTLREQYF. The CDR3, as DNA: TGCGCCAGCAGCTTGGTTGCGGGAGGAACCCTTCGCGAGCAGTACTTC.

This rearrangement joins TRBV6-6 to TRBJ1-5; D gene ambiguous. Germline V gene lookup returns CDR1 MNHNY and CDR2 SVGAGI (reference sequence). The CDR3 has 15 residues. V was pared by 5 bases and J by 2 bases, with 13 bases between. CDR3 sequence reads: CASSPRTRGNQPQHF. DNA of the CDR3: TGTGCCAGCAGTCCTCGGACGAGGGGCAATCAGCCCCAGCATTTT.

The CDR3 nucleotides are TGTGCCAGCAGCCAAGACGGGCGGGGCACTGAAGCTTTCTTT. Its protein product is CASSQDGRGTEAFF. The chain carries TRBV14 and TRBJ1-1; D not certain. V lost 0 bases and J lost 4, with 9 bases in between. CDR1 SGHDN and CDR2 FVKESK come from the germline V gene. The CDR3 is 14 amino acids.

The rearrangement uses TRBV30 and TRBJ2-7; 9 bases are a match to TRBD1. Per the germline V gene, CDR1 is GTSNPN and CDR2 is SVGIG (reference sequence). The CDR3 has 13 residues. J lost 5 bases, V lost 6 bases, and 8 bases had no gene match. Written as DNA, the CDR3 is TGTGCCTGTGCCGGGACAGGGTCCCACGAGCAGTACTTC. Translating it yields CACAGTGSHEQYF.

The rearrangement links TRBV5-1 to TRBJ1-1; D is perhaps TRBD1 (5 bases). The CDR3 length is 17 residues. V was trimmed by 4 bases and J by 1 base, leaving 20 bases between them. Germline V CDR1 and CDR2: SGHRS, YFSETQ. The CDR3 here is CASSPHRGDQTNTEAFF. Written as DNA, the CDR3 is TGCGCCAGCAGCCCACATCGGGGGGACCAGACGAACACTGAAGCTTTCTTT.

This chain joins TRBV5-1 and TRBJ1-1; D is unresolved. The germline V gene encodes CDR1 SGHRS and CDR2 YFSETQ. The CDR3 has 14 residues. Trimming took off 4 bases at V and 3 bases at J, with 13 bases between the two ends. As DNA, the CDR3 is TGCGCCAGCAGCCCAAAGGCGGTTGACACTGAAGCTTTCTTT. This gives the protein CASSPKAVDTEAFF.

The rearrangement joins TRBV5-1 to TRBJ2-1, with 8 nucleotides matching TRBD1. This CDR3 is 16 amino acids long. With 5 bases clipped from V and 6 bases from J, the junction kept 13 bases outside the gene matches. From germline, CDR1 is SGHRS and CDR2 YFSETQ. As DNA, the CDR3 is TGCGCCAGCAGTCCGACTGGACAGGGCCCCGGCAATGAGCAGTTCTTC. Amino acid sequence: CASSPTGQGPGNEQFF.

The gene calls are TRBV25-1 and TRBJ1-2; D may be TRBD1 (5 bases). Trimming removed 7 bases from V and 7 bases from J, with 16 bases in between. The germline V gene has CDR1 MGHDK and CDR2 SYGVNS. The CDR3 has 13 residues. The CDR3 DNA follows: TGTGCCAGCAAGCTGGGGTGGGACTCTGGCTACACCTTC. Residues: CASKLGWDSGYTF.

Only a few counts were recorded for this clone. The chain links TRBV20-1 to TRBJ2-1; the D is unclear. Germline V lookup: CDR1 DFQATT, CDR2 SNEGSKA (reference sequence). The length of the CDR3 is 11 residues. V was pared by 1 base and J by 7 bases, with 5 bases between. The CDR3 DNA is TGCAGTGCTAGAGTCTTGAATGAGCAGTTCTTC. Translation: CSARVLNEQFF.

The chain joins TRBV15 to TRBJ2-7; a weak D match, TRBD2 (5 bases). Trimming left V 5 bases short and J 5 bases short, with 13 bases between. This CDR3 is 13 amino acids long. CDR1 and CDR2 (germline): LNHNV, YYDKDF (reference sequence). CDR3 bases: TGTGCCACCAGCCGCGACCAGCGGAACGAGCAGTACTTC. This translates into CATSRDQRNEQYF. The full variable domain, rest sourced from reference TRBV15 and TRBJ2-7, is DAMVIQNPRYQVTQFGKPVTLSCSQTLNHNVMYWYQQKSSQAPKLLFHYYDKDFNNEADTPDNFQSRRPNTSFCFLDIRSPGLGDTAMYLCATSRDQRNEQYFGPGTRLTVT.

CDR3 protein: CASRSGLAGGHEQYF. The CDR3 DNA is TGTGCCAGCAGATCGGGACTAGCGGGAGGCCACGAGCAGTACTTC. The V call is TRBV6-1, the J call TRBJ2-7; TRBD2 matches at 15 bases. Germline V gives CDR1 MNHNS, CDR2 SASEGT. The trim removed 6 bases at V and 5 bases at J, leaving 5 bases unmatched. The CDR3 contains 15 residues.

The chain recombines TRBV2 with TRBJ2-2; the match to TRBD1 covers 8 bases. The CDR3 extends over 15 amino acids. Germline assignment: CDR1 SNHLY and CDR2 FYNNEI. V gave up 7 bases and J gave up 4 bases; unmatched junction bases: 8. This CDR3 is CASKEDRVGTGELFF. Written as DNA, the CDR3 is TGTGCCAGCAAGGAGGACAGGGTCGGCACCGGGGAGCTGTTTTTT. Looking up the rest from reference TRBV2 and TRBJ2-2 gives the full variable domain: EPEVTQTPSHQVTQMGQEVILRCVPISNHLYFYWYRQILGQKVEFLVSFYNNEISEKSEIFDDQFSVERPDGSNFTLKIRSTKLEDSAMYFCASKEDRVGTGELFFGEGSRLTVL.

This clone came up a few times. The CDR3 region is CATTGGNYGYTF. The CDR3, as DNA: TGTGCCACCACCGGGGGTAACTATGGCTACACCTTC. The J gene is TRBJ1-2, the V gene TRBV6-1, with D possibly TRBD1 on 5 matching bases. Germline-derived CDR1 and CDR2 are MNHNS and SASEGT. CDR3 length: 12 amino acids. Between the trimmed V and J ends, which lost 10 bases and 1 base, there was a span of 10 bases.

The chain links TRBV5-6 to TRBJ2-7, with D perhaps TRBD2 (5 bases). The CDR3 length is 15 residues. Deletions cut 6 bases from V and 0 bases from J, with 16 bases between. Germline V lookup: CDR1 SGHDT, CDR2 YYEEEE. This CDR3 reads CASNKRLTSSYEQYF. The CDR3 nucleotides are TGTGCCAGCAACAAGAGACTAACCAGCTCCTACGAGCAGTACTTC.

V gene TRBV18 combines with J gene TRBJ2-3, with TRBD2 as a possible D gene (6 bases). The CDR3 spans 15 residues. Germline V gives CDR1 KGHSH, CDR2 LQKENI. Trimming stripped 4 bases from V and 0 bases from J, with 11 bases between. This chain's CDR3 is CASSQGLPSTDTQYF. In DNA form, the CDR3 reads TGTGCCAGCTCACAGGGACTTCCCAGCACAGATACGCAGTATTTT.

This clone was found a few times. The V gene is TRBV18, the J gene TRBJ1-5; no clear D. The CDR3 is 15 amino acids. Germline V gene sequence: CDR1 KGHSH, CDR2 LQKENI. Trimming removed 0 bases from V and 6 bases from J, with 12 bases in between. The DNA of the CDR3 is TGTGCCAGCTCACCACCTGGGGAGGGCGGTCAGCCCCAGCATTTT. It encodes CASSPPGEGGQPQHF. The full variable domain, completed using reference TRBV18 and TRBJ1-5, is NAGVMQNPRHLVRRRGQEARLRCSPMKGHSHVYWYRQLPEEGLKFMVYLQKENIIDESGMPKERFSAEFPKEGPSILRIQQVVRGDSAAYFCASSPPGEGGQPQHFGDGTRLSIL.

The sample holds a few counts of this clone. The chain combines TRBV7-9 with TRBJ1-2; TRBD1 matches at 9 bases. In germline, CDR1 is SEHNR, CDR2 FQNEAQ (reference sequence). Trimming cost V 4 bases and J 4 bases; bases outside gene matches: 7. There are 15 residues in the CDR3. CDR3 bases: TGTGCCAGCAGCTCCCGGGACAGGGCGATCTATGGCTACACCTTC. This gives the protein CASSSRDRAIYGYTF.

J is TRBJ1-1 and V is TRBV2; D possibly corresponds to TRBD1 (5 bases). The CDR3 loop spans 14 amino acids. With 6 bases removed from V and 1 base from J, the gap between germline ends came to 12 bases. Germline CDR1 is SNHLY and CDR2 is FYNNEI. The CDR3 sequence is CASRREGRNTEAFF. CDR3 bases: TGTGCCAGCAGAAGGGAGGGGAGGAACACTGAAGCTTTCTTT.

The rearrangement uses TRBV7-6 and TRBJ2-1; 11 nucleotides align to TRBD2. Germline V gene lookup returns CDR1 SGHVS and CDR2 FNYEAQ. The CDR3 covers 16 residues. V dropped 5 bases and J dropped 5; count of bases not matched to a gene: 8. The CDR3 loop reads CASSRTSGQSHNEQFF. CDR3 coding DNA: TGTGCCAGCAGCCGGACTAGCGGGCAATCTCACAATGAGCAGTTCTTC.

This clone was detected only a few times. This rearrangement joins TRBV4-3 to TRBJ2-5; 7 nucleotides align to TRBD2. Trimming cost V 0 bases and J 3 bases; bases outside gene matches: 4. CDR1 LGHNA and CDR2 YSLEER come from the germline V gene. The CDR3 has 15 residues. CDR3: CASSQERLAEETQYF. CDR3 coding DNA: TGCGCCAGCAGCCAAGAGAGACTAGCAGAAGAGACCCAGTACTTC.

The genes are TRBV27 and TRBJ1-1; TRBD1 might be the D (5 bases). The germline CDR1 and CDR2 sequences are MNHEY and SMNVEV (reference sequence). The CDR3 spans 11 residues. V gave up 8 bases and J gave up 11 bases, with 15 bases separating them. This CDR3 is CASGGEGNAFF. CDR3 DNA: TGTGCCAGCGGAGGGGAGGGAAATGCTTTCTTT.

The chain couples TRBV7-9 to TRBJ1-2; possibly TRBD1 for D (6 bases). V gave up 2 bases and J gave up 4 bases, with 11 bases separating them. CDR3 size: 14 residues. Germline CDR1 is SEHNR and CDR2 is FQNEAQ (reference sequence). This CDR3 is CASSLTLQGYGYTF. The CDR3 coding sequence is TGTGCCAGCAGCTTAACCTTACAGGGCTATGGCTACACCTTC.

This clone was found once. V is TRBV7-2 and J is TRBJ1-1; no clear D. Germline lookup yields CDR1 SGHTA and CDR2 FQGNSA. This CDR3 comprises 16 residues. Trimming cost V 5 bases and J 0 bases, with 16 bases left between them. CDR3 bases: TGTGCCAGCAGCGCATACCTGGGCCCCATGAACACTGAAGCTTTCTTT. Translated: CASSAYLGPMNTEAFF.

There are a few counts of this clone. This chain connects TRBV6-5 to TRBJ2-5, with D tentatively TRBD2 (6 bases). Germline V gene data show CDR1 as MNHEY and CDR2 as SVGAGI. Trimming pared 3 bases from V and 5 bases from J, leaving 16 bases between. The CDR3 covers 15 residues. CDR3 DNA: TGTGCCAGCAGTTATTTAGGAGGGTTTGGGGAGACCCAGTACTTC. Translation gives CASSYLGGFGETQYF.

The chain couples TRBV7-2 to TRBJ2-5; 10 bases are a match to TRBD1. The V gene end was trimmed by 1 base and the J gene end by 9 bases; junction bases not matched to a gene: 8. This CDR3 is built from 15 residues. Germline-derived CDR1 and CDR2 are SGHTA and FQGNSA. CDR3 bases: TGTGCCAGCAGCTTAGTGCGGGACAGGGGACAGGCCCAGTACTTC. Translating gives CASSLVRDRGQAQYF.